A selection of T cell receptor beta chains follows, all from one sample in a study of T cell repertoires in cytomegalovirus infection. These TCRs' antigens remain unknown. One entry per CDR3 protein, called by TCRdb with MiXCR from the reads. The table has over 250,000 distinct CDR3 sequences, roughly a fifth seen once. Sequenced here: cultured PBMCs, sampled from culture after CMV antigen stimulation. These receptors all come from a human donor in good health (CMV status not recorded). Some clones in this sample may be carry-over from other donors' samples. Each CDR3 is given with its conserved first and last residue.

V,CDR3
TRBV11-2,CASSLVPQSYGYTF
TRBV6-2/TRBV6-3,CASSATSGKGDTQYF
TRBV5-1,CASSPTRQETQYF
TRBV7-2,CASSLAGGIYEQYF
TRBV24-1,CATSDERVRSYNEQFF
TRBV7-8,CASSLAGGFGNTIYF
TRBV7-2,CASSFLLYSGNTIYF
TRBV19,CASSIGNSRGQPQHF
TRBV7-9,CASSLGLVTDTQYF
TRBV28,CASSFRSEQYF
TRBV7-2,CASSPMAGSYNEQFF
TRBV20-1,CSARHEADTQYF
TRBV27,CASSLGLAGSGELFF
TRBV12-3/TRBV12-4,CASGWGGSPGELFF
TRBV6-2/TRBV6-3,CASKFRERVFWEQFF
TRBV12-3/TRBV12-4,CASSEGLPYIQYF
TRBV20-1,CSARGLAGVQYETQYF
TRBV7-8,CASSLATYEQYF
TRBV3-1,CASSTLGGVNTEAFF
TRBV30,CAWSAVRVRTLTHSNQPQHF
TRBV7-9,CASSLRGFSDTQYF
TRBV6-8,CASRRGGGANVLTF
TRBV7-2,CASSLAMWTSISNEQFF
TRBV7-2,CASSLAFGTGIIGVVTQYF
TRBV12-3/TRBV12-4,CASSLVRGTTGELFF
TRBV3-1,CASSQGRAERDTQYF
TRBV6-5,CASSERGGNEKLFF
TRBV5-1,CASSLAEGFDTQYF
TRBV6-8,CASRTGQGFAGELFF
TRBV7-2,CASSLGEGDIQYF
TRBV7-2,CASSAAGFNTDTQYF
TRBV11-2,CASIPWGVAERKNEQFF
TRBV27,CASSGAGRSNYGYTF
TRBV4-3,CASSQEFLAAYNEQFF
TRBV6-6,CASRRGLQNTEAFF
TRBV6-5,CASSYSRLAGGFEQYF
TRBV7-2,CASSRLADTQYF
TRBV7-9,CASSLRLAGVGTDTQYF
TRBV7-2,CASSFDQQTPLNEQYF
TRBV4-3,CASSQVDRTNEQFF
TRBV7-2,CASSPEGLGYEQYF
TRBV7-3,CASSPGIAEDTQYF
TRBV6-5,CASRTTSGMWYF
TRBV7-6,CASSFNGGYNGELFF